These 20 T cell receptor beta chains came from one sample sequenced in a study of cytotoxic CD8 clonotypes in ibrutinib-treated CLL. TCRdb's copy holds only in-frame clones and misses some; the assay was immunoSEQ multiplex PCR. The table records 120,000 to 150,000 clones, under 95% of them present only once. Sequencing used PBMCs, obtained after 12 months of ibrutinib treatment. These receptors were collected from a human donor with chronic lymphocytic leukemia.

This rearrangement joins TRBV29-1 to TRBJ2-7; D unclear. Trimming took 4 bases from V and 0 from J, leaving 10 bases between them. The length of the CDR3 is 13 residues. The germline gives CDR1 SQVTM, CDR2 ANQGSEA. The CDR3 sequence: CSVVPRSSYEQYF. The CDR3 coding sequence is TGCAGCGTTGTTCCTCGTAGCTCCTACGAGCAGTACTTC.

Only one count was recorded for this clone. J is TRBJ1-1 and V is TRBV30, with D uncertain. Germline-derived CDR1 and CDR2 are GTSNPN and SVGIG (reference sequence). The CDR3 is 13 residues long. The germline V and J ends were trimmed by 3 bases and 0 bases, with 8 bases remaining between them. This CDR3 reads CAWRVQMNTEAFF. DNA of the CDR3: TGTGCCTGGAGGGTACAGATGAACACTGAAGCTTTCTTT. Full variable domain (remainder filled in from reference TRBV30 and TRBJ1-1): SQTIHQWPATLVQPVGSPLSLECTVEGTSNPNLYWYRQAAGRGLQLLFYSVGIGQISSEVPQNLSASRPQDRQFILSSKKLLLSDSGFYLCAWRVQMNTEAFFGQGTRLTVV.

The genes are TRBV19 and TRBJ2-2; D unclear. Germline CDR1 and CDR2: LNHDA and SQIVND (reference sequence). The CDR3 has 13 residues. V was shortened by 3 bases and J by 7 bases, with 9 bases between the two germline ends. The CDR3 sequence: CASSIPLGGELFF. CDR3 bases: TGTGCCAGTAGTATCCCCCTGGGCGGGGAGCTGTTTTTT.

The rearrangement links TRBV11-2 to TRBJ2-3, with 8 bases matching TRBD2. The CDR3 consists of 15 residues. CDR1 SGHAT and CDR2 FQNNGV come from the germline V gene. The ends lost 1 base at V and 4 bases at J; junction bases unmatched: 4. The CDR3 region has the DNA TGTGCCAGCAGCTTAGCAGCGGGAGCAGCAGATACGCAGTATTTT. Its translation: CASSLAAGAADTQYF.

The chain uses TRBV18 and TRBJ2-1; the D gene is possibly TRBD2 (5 bases). V was pared by 3 bases and J by 6 bases, with 15 bases between. This CDR3 spans 15 amino acids. The germline gives CDR1 KGHSH, CDR2 LQKENI. CDR3 sequence (DNA): TGTGCCAGCTCACCGGTTGAGGGAACCCTCAATGAGCAGTTCTTC. Protein sequence: CASSPVEGTLNEQFF.

The count of this clone is one. V gene TRBV9 combines with J gene TRBJ2-1, with 9 bases fitting TRBD2. V gave up 2 bases and J gave up 7 bases; unmatched junction bases: 4. Germline CDR1 is SGDLS and CDR2 is YYNGEE. There are 14 residues in the CDR3. The CDR3 spells CASSVSGSWNEQFF. The DNA of the CDR3 is TGTGCCAGCAGCGTTAGCGGGAGTTGGAATGAGCAGTTCTTC.

The chain joins TRBV4-3 to TRBJ2-7; a possible D gene is TRBD1 (5 bases). CDR3 length equals 17 residues. The germline gives CDR1 LGHNA, CDR2 YSLEER. V was shortened by 0 bases and J by 2 bases, with 17 bases between the two germline ends. The CDR3 is CASSQDWGLGPTYEQYF. In DNA, the CDR3 is TGCGCCAGCAGCCAAGATTGGGGCCTGGGCCCTACCTACGAGCAGTACTTC.

The chain joins TRBV28 to TRBJ2-7; the D gene could be TRBD1 or TRBD2 (6 bases each). CDR3 length equals 12 residues. Between the trimmed V and J ends, which lost 8 bases and 5 bases, there was a span of 13 bases. The germline gives CDR1 MDHEN, CDR2 SYDVKM. DNA for the CDR3: TGTGCCAGCCTCGGGGGCTTCAACGAGCAGTACTTC. Protein: CASLGGFNEQYF.

The chain uses TRBV14 and TRBJ2-1; 10 nucleotides match TRBD1. J lost 8 bases, V lost 5 bases, and 15 bases had no gene match. The CDR3 is 17 residues long. The germline V gene encodes CDR1 SGHDN and CDR2 FVKESK. The CDR3 sequence is CASSFRLQTGGGYEQFF. In DNA, the CDR3 is TGTGCCAGCAGCTTTCGCCTACAGACAGGGGGCGGGTATGAGCAGTTCTTC.

This chain uses TRBV7-3 with TRBJ1-1; weak D call: TRBD1 (6 bases). Trimming took 4 bases from V and 5 from J, leaving 17 bases between them. Per germline, CDR1 SGHTA and CDR2 FQGTGA. The CDR3 covers 15 residues. CDR3 nucleotides: TGTGCCAGCAGCTCTAACCGACAGGCTTCTACTGAAGCTTTCTTT. Protein: CASSSNRQASTEAFF.

The chain uses TRBV25-1 and TRBJ2-5; unclear D gene. CDR1 is MGHDK and CDR2 is SYGVNS in the germline V gene. Between the trimmed V and J ends, which lost 4 bases and 5 bases, there was a span of 14 bases. The CDR3 runs to 14 residues. The CDR3 sequence: CASSAAVVGETQYF. In DNA, the CDR3 is TGTGCCAGCAGTGCGGCGGTCGTGGGGGAGACCCAGTACTTC.

J is TRBJ1-4 and V is TRBV28; 9 positions agree with TRBD1. CDR1 and CDR2 from the germline V gene are MDHEN and SYDVKM. There are 15 residues in the CDR3. V trimming: 5 bases; J trimming: 7 bases; junction bases outside the gene matches: 8. In DNA, the CDR3 is TGTGCCAGCAGTCCCGGGACAGGGCTAAGTGAAAAACTGTTTTTT. This encodes CASSPGTGLSEKLFF.

This rearrangement joins TRBV7-2 to TRBJ2-3, with 7 bases identical to TRBD2. CDR1 is SGHTA and CDR2 is FQGNSA in the germline V gene. V trimming: 5 bases; J trimming: 4 bases; junction bases outside the gene matches: 9. CDR3 length equals 15 residues. The CDR3 nucleotides read TGTGCCAGCAGCCGGCCGGGGGGATTAGCAGATACGCAGTATTTT. It is translated as CASSRPGGLADTQYF.

This clone showed up just a few times. The chain uses TRBV11-3 and TRBJ2-1, with D possibly being TRBD2 (5 bases). The CDR3 contains 14 residues. The germline CDR1 and CDR2 sequences are SGHNT and YENEEA. V shed 5 bases and J shed 6 bases, with 14 bases lying between them. CDR3 protein: CASSLYPSGNEQFF. The DNA of the CDR3 is TGTGCCAGCAGCCTCTACCCCAGCGGCAATGAGCAGTTCTTC.

V usage is TRBV5-1 and J usage is TRBJ2-3; D possibly corresponds to TRBD1 (5 bases). The V end was cut by 3 bases, the J end by 0 bases, with 20 bases between. The CDR3 runs to 18 residues. Germline CDR1 SGHRS, CDR2 YFSETQ. The CDR3 DNA is TGCGCCAGCAGCTCGAGTATACAGGCTGAACCTAGCACAGATACGCAGTATTTT. Residues: CASSSSIQAEPSTDTQYF. Together with reference TRBV5-1 and TRBJ2-3, the CDR3 gives the full variable domain: KAGVTQTPRYLIKTRGQQVTLSCSPISGHRSVSWYQQTPGQGLQFLFEYFSETQRNKGNFPGRFSGRQFSNSRSEMNVSTLELGDSALYLCASSSSIQAEPSTDTQYFGPGTRLTVL.

This clone was seen many times. V is TRBV27 and J is TRBJ2-6; the D is unclear. Trimming left V 10 bases short and J 8 bases short, with 9 bases between. Germline V CDR1 and CDR2: MNHEY, SMNVEV (reference sequence). The CDR3 is made up of 11 amino acids. CDR3 bases: TGTGCCACCACATCTACCAACGTCCTGACTTTC. This gives the protein CATTSTNVLTF.

The chain uses TRBV13 and TRBJ2-5; D is unclear. V was cut by 2 bases and J by 2 bases, with 9 bases left in between. Germline assignment: CDR1 PRHDT and CDR2 FYEKMQ (reference sequence). The CDR3 has 14 residues. The CDR3 DNA reads TGTGCCAGCAGCTTATTCGCGGAACAAGAGACCCAGTACTTC. Its translation: CASSLFAEQETQYF.

The rearrangement uses TRBV6-5 and TRBJ2-7; D remains unclear. Trimming stripped 2 bases from V and 9 bases from J, with 11 bases between. The CDR3 sequence is 12 residues long. Germline V gene data show CDR1 as MNHEY and CDR2 as SVGAGI. The chain's CDR3 is CASSYKGNGQYF. For the CDR3, the DNA is TGTGCCAGCAGTTACAAGGGCAATGGGCAGTACTTC.

This clone has ten or more counts. CDR3 coding DNA: TGTGCCAGTAGTTTCGGACAGGGGGCGCACACTGAAGCTTTCTTT. This codes for CASSFGQGAHTEAFF. The rearrangement joins TRBV19 to TRBJ1-1; 11 bases match TRBD1. The germline CDR1 and CDR2 sequences are LNHDA and SQIVND (reference sequence). This CDR3 has 15 amino acids. J was trimmed by 3 bases and V by 5 bases; bases with no gene match: 5.

The V gene is TRBV7-8, the J gene TRBJ2-2, with 7 bases that match TRBD2. The CDR3 consists of 17 residues. The ends lost 3 bases at V and 5 bases at J; junction bases unmatched: 12. Germline V gives CDR1 SGHVS, CDR2 FQNEAQ. The CDR3: CASSFRIGLAVTGELFF. In nucleotides, the CDR3 is TGTGCCAGCAGCTTTCGAATAGGCCTAGCGGTTACCGGGGAGCTGTTTTTT.